The clone carrying this T cell receptor (beta chain) was seen a handful of times. Antigen specificity is unknown. One entry per CDR3 protein, called by TCRdb with MiXCR from the reads. The repertoire includes some 400,000 distinct CDR3 sequences, roughly 30% of them detected once, and roughly 15% sits in the top ten. This sample is drawn from a study of T cell repertoires in cytomegalovirus infection. Study findings and constraints: Of the TCR beta families, the public ones yielded a cumulative frequency that identified carriers of CMV plus the relevant HLA. HLA-C-restricted CMV-specific TCR beta clonotypes were dominant in the ex vivo response.

This CDR3 is built from 14 residues. Germline V gene data show CDR1 as LNHNV and CDR2 as YYDKDF (reference sequence). The ends were cut back, 7 bases at V and 0 bases at J, with 13 bases in the middle. The specimen was PBMCs. This receptor was obtained from a human donor in good health (CMV status not recorded). Some clones in this sample may be carry-over from other donors' samples. The rearrangement links TRBV15 to TRBJ2-7; no definite D call. The CDR3 bases are TGTGCCACCACCAACCTCCAGAGCTCCTACGAGCAGTACTTC. It encodes CATTNLQSSYEQYF.